The rows below give T cell receptor beta chains drawn from one sample of a study of control samples from healthy donors and cancer patients. Sequenced by immunoSEQ multiplex PCR; TCRdb stores in-frame clones only, minus some. The profile shows some 120,000 clones, about 87% of them singletons. Sequenced input: blood. These receptors were obtained from a man aged 55 to 69 in good health. Each CDR3 is given with its conserved first and last residue. Each record gives: V gene, J gene, D gene, clone size, CDR3 protein, CDR3 DNA. A D gene is named only where the DNA matches it firmly. Clone size is given for some rows only: seen once, a few or many times, or a class if the clone is expanded.

v_call: TRBV28; j_call: TRBJ2-2; d_call: -; clone_size: -; cdr3_aa: CASSFSAGELFF; cdr3_nt: TGTGCCAGCAGTTTTTCCGCAGGGGAGCTGTTTTTT
v_call: TRBV9; j_call: TRBJ2-2; d_call: -; clone_size: -; cdr3_aa: CASSVFWTGELFF; cdr3_nt: TGTGCCAGCAGCGTATTCTGGACCGGGGAGCTGTTTTTT
v_call: TRBV7-9; j_call: TRBJ1-5; d_call: -; clone_size: -; cdr3_aa: CASSLAGPLPQHF; cdr3_nt: TGTGCCAGCAGCCTAGCGGGCCCTCTGCCCCAGCATTTT
v_call: TRBV10-2; j_call: TRBJ2-2; d_call: -; clone_size: -; cdr3_aa: CASSLGIGELFF; cdr3_nt: TGCGCCAGCAGTTTGGGTATCGGGGAGCTGTTTTTT
v_call: TRBV2; j_call: TRBJ1-4; d_call: -; clone_size: -; cdr3_aa: CASSDIGATNEKLFF; cdr3_nt: TGTGCCAGCAGTGACATAGGGGCAACTAATGAAAAACTGTTTTTT
v_call: TRBV19; j_call: TRBJ2-7; d_call: TRBD2; clone_size: -; cdr3_aa: CASSLAGGDEQYF; cdr3_nt: TGTGCCAGTAGCCTAGCGGGGGGCGACGAGCAGTACTTC
v_call: TRBV7-9; j_call: TRBJ1-5; d_call: -; clone_size: -; cdr3_aa: CASSLGQVSNQPQHF; cdr3_nt: TGTGCCAGCAGCTTAGGGCAGGTTAGCAATCAGCCCCAGCATTTT
v_call: TRBV3-1/TRBV3-2; j_call: TRBJ1-2; d_call: TRBD1; clone_size: few; cdr3_aa: CASSQGPGTGYGYTF; cdr3_nt: TGTGCCAGCAGCCAAGGACCCGGGACAGGCTATGGCTACACCTTC
v_call: TRBV11-3; j_call: TRBJ2-3; d_call: TRBD2; clone_size: -; cdr3_aa: CASSSGTRPTDTQYF; cdr3_nt: TGTGCCAGCAGCTCCGGGACTAGGCCCACAGATACGCAGTATTTT
v_call: TRBV6-1; j_call: TRBJ1-1; d_call: TRBD1; clone_size: -; cdr3_aa: CASSEYTGDTEAFF; cdr3_nt: TGTGCCAGCAGTGAATACACAGGGGACACTGAAGCTTTCTTT
v_call: TRBV28; j_call: TRBJ2-7; d_call: TRBD2; clone_size: once; cdr3_aa: CASSRIGTSGGISYEQYF; cdr3_nt: TGTGCCAGCAGCCGTATCGGGACTAGCGGGGGGATCTCCTACGAGCAGTACTTC
v_call: TRBV4-1; j_call: TRBJ2-1; d_call: TRBD2; clone_size: -; cdr3_aa: CATAPLTSGYNEQFF; cdr3_nt: TGCGCCACCGCTCCCTTGACTAGCGGTTACAATGAGCAGTTCTTC
v_call: TRBV5-1; j_call: TRBJ1-3; d_call: -; clone_size: -; cdr3_aa: CASSLQSSGNTIYF; cdr3_nt: TGCGCCAGCAGCTTACAGAGCTCTGGAAACACCATATATTTT
v_call: TRBV7-2; j_call: TRBJ2-4; d_call: TRBD2; clone_size: -; cdr3_aa: CASSLWASGDQNIQYF; cdr3_nt: TGTGCCAGCAGCTTATGGGCTAGCGGGGATCAAAACATTCAGTACTTC
v_call: TRBV18; j_call: TRBJ1-2; d_call: -; clone_size: -; cdr3_aa: CASSPPTGTYTF; cdr3_nt: TGTGCCAGCTCACCACCTACAGGGACCTACACCTTC
v_call: TRBV28; j_call: TRBJ1-5; d_call: -; clone_size: -; cdr3_aa: CASSLRRSDSNQPQHF; cdr3_nt: TGTGCCAGCAGTTTAAGGAGGTCAGATAGCAATCAGCCCCAGCATTTT
v_call: TRBV30; j_call: TRBJ2-1; d_call: TRBD2; clone_size: -; cdr3_aa: CAWAPPGTSGGAREQFF; cdr3_nt: TGTGCCTGGGCCCCACCCGGGACTAGCGGGGGGGCCCGGGAGCAGTTCTTC
v_call: TRBV10-3; j_call: TRBJ1-1; d_call: TRBD1; clone_size: -; cdr3_aa: CAISIRGSPTEAFF; cdr3_nt: TGTGCCATCAGCATCAGGGGGAGCCCCACTGAAGCTTTCTTT
v_call: TRBV6-6; j_call: TRBJ2-7; d_call: -; clone_size: -; cdr3_aa: CDRGDSYEQYF; cdr3_nt: TGCGATAGGGGAGATTCCTACGAGCAGTACTTC
v_call: TRBV25-1; j_call: TRBJ2-1; d_call: -; clone_size: -; cdr3_aa: CASSRSLRSSSYNEQFF; cdr3_nt: TGTGCCAGCTCGCGGTCCCTCAGGTCGAGCTCCTACAATGAGCAGTTCTTC
v_call: TRBV7-2; j_call: TRBJ2-3; d_call: TRBD2; clone_size: -; cdr3_aa: CASRSGTSGGDTQYF; cdr3_nt: TGTGCCAGCAGAAGCGGGACTAGCGGGGGAGATACGCAGTATTTT
v_call: TRBV19; j_call: TRBJ1-1; d_call: -; clone_size: -; cdr3_aa: CASSPQVSNTEAFF; cdr3_nt: TGTGCCAGTAGTCCCCAGGTTTCGAACACTGAAGCTTTCTTT
v_call: TRBV3-1/TRBV3-2; j_call: TRBJ1-6; d_call: -; clone_size: medium-sized; cdr3_aa: CASSQGPGVHLGYNSPLHF; cdr3_nt: TGTGCCAGCAGCCAAGGTCCCGGTGTCCACCTGGGGTATAATTCACCCCTCCACTTT
v_call: TRBV3-1/TRBV3-2; j_call: TRBJ2-1; d_call: -; clone_size: -; cdr3_aa: CASSSGKGSSYNEQFF; cdr3_nt: TGTGCCAGCAGCTCAGGTAAGGGGAGCTCCTACAATGAGCAGTTCTTC
v_call: TRBV30; j_call: TRBJ2-1; d_call: -; clone_size: -; cdr3_aa: CAWSSNYNEQFF; cdr3_nt: TGTGCCTGGAGTTCTAACTACAATGAGCAGTTCTTC
v_call: TRBV7-9; j_call: TRBJ2-3; d_call: -; clone_size: -; cdr3_aa: CASSLGGPLRSDTQYF; cdr3_nt: TGTGCCAGCAGCTTAGGAGGTCCTCTTCGATCAGATACGCAGTATTTT
v_call: TRBV7-2; j_call: TRBJ2-3; d_call: -; clone_size: -; cdr3_aa: CASSLGLFTDTQYF; cdr3_nt: TGTGCCAGCAGCTTAGGTCTTTTCACAGATACGCAGTATTTT
v_call: TRBV5-1; j_call: TRBJ1-6; d_call: TRBD1; clone_size: -; cdr3_aa: CASSLGKGQGNSPLHF; cdr3_nt: TGCGCCAGCAGCTTGGGGAAGGGACAGGGAAATTCACCCCTCCACTTT
v_call: TRBV7-2; j_call: TRBJ2-2; d_call: TRBD2; clone_size: -; cdr3_aa: CASTWGSGGAATGELFF; cdr3_nt: TGTGCCAGCACTTGGGGTAGCGGGGGGGCCGCCACCGGGGAGCTGTTTTTT
v_call: TRBV28; j_call: TRBJ1-1; d_call: -; clone_size: -; cdr3_aa: CASSSFMGASPNTEAFF; cdr3_nt: TGTGCCAGTAGTTCATTCATGGGGGCCAGCCCGAACACTGAAGCTTTCTTT
v_call: TRBV19; j_call: TRBJ2-7; d_call: TRBD1; clone_size: -; cdr3_aa: CASSSGTGWFYEQYF; cdr3_nt: TGTGCCAGTAGTAGCGGGACAGGCTGGTTCTACGAGCAGTACTTC
v_call: TRBV3-1/TRBV3-2; j_call: TRBJ2-2; d_call: TRBD2; clone_size: few; cdr3_aa: CASSRAGWELFF; cdr3_nt: TGTGCCAGCAGCCGAGCGGGGTGGGAGCTGTTTTTT
v_call: TRBV6-5; j_call: TRBJ2-1; d_call: -; clone_size: -; cdr3_aa: CASRRVVVRGNEQFF; cdr3_nt: TGTGCCAGCAGGAGGGTGGTGGTCCGGGGTAATGAGCAGTTCTTC
v_call: TRBV7-2; j_call: TRBJ1-1; d_call: -; clone_size: -; cdr3_aa: CASSPGMNTEAFF; cdr3_nt: TGTGCCAGCAGCCCGGGGATGAACACTGAAGCTTTCTTT
v_call: TRBV5-3; j_call: TRBJ2-3; d_call: -; clone_size: -; cdr3_aa: CARSSRLLMDTQYF; cdr3_nt: TGTGCCAGAAGCTCCCGACTGCTTATGGATACGCAGTATTTT
v_call: TRBV19; j_call: TRBJ1-1; d_call: TRBD1; clone_size: -; cdr3_aa: CASKVIGTGNTEAFF; cdr3_nt: TGTGCCAGTAAGGTAATCGGGACAGGGAACACTGAAGCTTTCTTT
v_call: TRBV7-9; j_call: TRBJ1-2; d_call: -; clone_size: -; cdr3_aa: CASSLAGPIRAGAYGYTF; cdr3_nt: TGTGCCAGCAGCTTAGCGGGTCCAATTCGGGCAGGGGCCTATGGCTACACCTTC
v_call: TRBV10-3; j_call: TRBJ1-1; d_call: -; clone_size: -; cdr3_aa: CAISESLGSGARDTEAFF; cdr3_nt: TGTGCCATCAGTGAGTCGTTAGGGTCAGGGGCTAGGGACACTGAAGCTTTCTTT
v_call: TRBV5-5; j_call: TRBJ2-1; d_call: -; clone_size: once; cdr3_aa: CASSLGFAYNEQFF; cdr3_nt: TGTGCCAGCAGCTTGGGGTTCGCCTACAATGAGCAGTTCTTC
v_call: TRBV10-3; j_call: TRBJ1-5; d_call: -; clone_size: -; cdr3_aa: CAISEAGTVSNQPQHF; cdr3_nt: TGTGCCATCAGTGAGGCCGGGACCGTGAGCAATCAGCCCCAGCATTTT
v_call: TRBV29-1; j_call: TRBJ2-7; d_call: TRBD2; clone_size: -; cdr3_aa: CSSGAHYEQYF; cdr3_nt: TGCAGCAGCGGGGCCCACTACGAGCAGTACTTC
v_call: TRBV6-5; j_call: TRBJ1-2; d_call: TRBD1; clone_size: -; cdr3_aa: CASTRDRAGYGYTF; cdr3_nt: TGTGCCAGCACCCGGGACAGGGCTGGCTATGGCTACACCTTC
v_call: TRBV27; j_call: TRBJ1-6; d_call: -; clone_size: -; cdr3_aa: CASSLSTRGGNSPLHF; cdr3_nt: TGTGCCAGCAGTTTATCAACAAGGGGGGGAAATTCACCCCTCCACTTT
v_call: TRBV6-4; j_call: TRBJ2-3; d_call: TRBD1; clone_size: -; cdr3_aa: CASSGEGADTQYF; cdr3_nt: TGTGCCAGCAGTGGAGAGGGGGCCGATACGCAGTATTTT
v_call: TRBV11-2; j_call: TRBJ1-2; d_call: TRBD1; clone_size: few; cdr3_aa: CASSPGRDSSFYGYTF; cdr3_nt: TGTGCCAGCAGCCCAGGACGGGACAGCTCCTTCTATGGCTACACCTTC
v_call: TRBV27; j_call: TRBJ1-2; d_call: -; clone_size: -; cdr3_aa: CASSFVQGGYGYTF; cdr3_nt: TGTGCCAGCAGTTTTGTACAGGGAGGCTATGGCTACACCTTC
v_call: TRBV11-2; j_call: TRBJ1-1; d_call: TRBD1; clone_size: -; cdr3_aa: CASTPGQGRLGAFF; cdr3_nt: TGTGCCAGCACCCCCGGACAGGGAAGGTTAGGAGCTTTCTTT
v_call: TRBV6-5; j_call: TRBJ1-6; d_call: -; clone_size: -; cdr3_aa: CASSYAGPSPPLHF; cdr3_nt: TGTGCCAGCAGTTACGCCGGGCCTAGCCCACCCCTCCACTTT
v_call: TRBV27; j_call: TRBJ2-3; d_call: -; clone_size: -; cdr3_aa: CASTIVGTDTQYF; cdr3_nt: TGTGCCAGCACCATTGTCGGGACAGATACGCAGTATTTT
v_call: TRBV28; j_call: TRBJ2-1; d_call: -; clone_size: -; cdr3_aa: CASSRGTFEQFF; cdr3_nt: TGTGCCAGCAGCCGGGGGACATTTGAGCAGTTCTTC
v_call: TRBV20-1; j_call: TRBJ2-2; d_call: -; clone_size: -; cdr3_aa: CSARDFGELFF; cdr3_nt: TGCAGTGCTAGAGACTTCGGGGAGCTGTTTTTT